This T cell receptor beta chain appears in the sequencing data of a study of cytomegalovirus exposure and HLA in healthy donors. Donors came from a validation cohort of approximately 110 subjects, distinct from the first 666-subject cohort. In this sample, this clone turned up many times. Its antigen remains unknown. Broader study findings: The study labeled around 160 TCR beta chains cytomegalovirus-associated. There were some public TCRs occurring in many donors, but most TCR sequences were rare.

This table comes from immunoSEQ multiplex PCR, and its TCRdb copy is limited to in-frame clones, with some not included. The sample carries about 190,000 clones, roughly 86% recorded once. Germline CDR1 MRHNA, CDR2 SNTAGT. The CDR3 extends over 15 amino acids. Trimming cost V 6 bases and J 3 bases; bases outside gene matches: 3. The chain uses TRBV6-4 and TRBJ2-2; TRBD2 aligns across 11 bases. Sequencing was done on a sample of PBMCs. The TCR sequence derives from a woman younger than 35 in good health and CMV-seronegative. CDR3 protein: CASSKLAGDTGELFF. The CDR3 nucleotides read TGTGCCAGCAGCAAACTAGCGGGGGACACCGGGGAGCTGTTTTTT.